This T cell receptor (beta chain) is drawn from a study of CD8 T cells in ankylosing spondylitis (dated by TCRdb to 2016 to 2017). Regarding the study in general: The study profiled T cell receptor beta repertoires in healthy donors and ankylosing spondylitis patients to find disease-linked TCR variants. The whole study cohort included some 100 healthy donors and around 24 ankylosing spondylitis patients. Samples of peripheral blood were taken, and for ankylosing spondylitis patients, synovial fluid was collected as well. The full study reports these points: The disease-linked clones had a CD8+ phenotype and were found at relatively low frequencies in peripheral blood. A TCR beta motif made up of fewer than 10 highly homologous amino acid variants appeared to be characteristic of blood from ankylosing spondylitis patients. Some TCR beta motif variants had previously been reported in synovial fluid and blood of reactive arthritis patients, which suggested common disease-initiation mechanisms. The disease-linked clones were reported as significantly enriched in matched synovial fluid samples from ankylosing spondylitis patients.

On this clonotype itself: What antigen it recognizes has not been identified. Per-nucleotide qualities are absent, and no much larger clonotype sits a single base away.

At the junction V is shortened by 0 bases and J by 7 bases; bases outside the gene matches: 7. From a lookup of the germline V gene, CDR1 and CDR2 are LGHNA and YNFKEQ. The CDR3 contains 16 residues, cysteine and phenylalanine counted. Just the 48-base CDR3 DNA is kept, in frame starting at base 1. The reads were generated on an Illumina HiSeq 2500. TCR beta libraries were prepared by quantitative 5'-RACE with molecular barcodes. For the original study's pipeline: A new computational method, built on a probabilistic model of VDJ rearrangement, was used to identify disease-linked TCR variants. Starting from the raw public reads, TCRdb applied fastp trimming at Q25, assembled clones with MiXCR and retained in-frame beta chains. Every distinct CDR3 protein forms one entry, paired with its most common genes and DNA. The V and J calls and clone size are TCRdb's, not the authors'. The sample data list hundreds of thousands of distinct CDR3 sequences, and around 26% of these were observed just once. 0.89% of the sample belongs to the ten largest clones.

The sequenced material came from blood, either unsorted or a sorted T cell fraction (not recorded which). The clonotype comes from a male donor with ankylosing spondylitis. The rearrangement joined TRBV4-2 to TRBJ1-4; the junction holds 8 bases that match TRBD1. The bases read TGTGCCAGCAGCCAAGATCAGGACAGGGTTCTTGAAAAACTGTTTTTT. This encodes CASSQDQDRVLEKLFF.